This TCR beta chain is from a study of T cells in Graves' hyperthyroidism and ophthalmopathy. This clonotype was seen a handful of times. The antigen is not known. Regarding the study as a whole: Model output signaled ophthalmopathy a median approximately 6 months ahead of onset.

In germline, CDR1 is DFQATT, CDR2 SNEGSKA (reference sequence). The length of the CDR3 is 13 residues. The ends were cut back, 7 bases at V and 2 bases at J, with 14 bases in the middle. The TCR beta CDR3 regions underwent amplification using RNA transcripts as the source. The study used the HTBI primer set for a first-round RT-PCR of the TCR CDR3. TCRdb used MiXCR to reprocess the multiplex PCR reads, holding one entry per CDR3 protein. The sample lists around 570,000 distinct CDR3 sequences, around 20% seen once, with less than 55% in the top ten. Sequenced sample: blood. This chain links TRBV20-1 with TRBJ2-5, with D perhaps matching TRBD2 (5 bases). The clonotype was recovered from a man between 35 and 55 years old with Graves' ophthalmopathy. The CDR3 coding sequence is TGCAGTGAGACTTTAGCGTATCAAGAGACCCAGTACTTC. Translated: CSETLAYQETQYF.